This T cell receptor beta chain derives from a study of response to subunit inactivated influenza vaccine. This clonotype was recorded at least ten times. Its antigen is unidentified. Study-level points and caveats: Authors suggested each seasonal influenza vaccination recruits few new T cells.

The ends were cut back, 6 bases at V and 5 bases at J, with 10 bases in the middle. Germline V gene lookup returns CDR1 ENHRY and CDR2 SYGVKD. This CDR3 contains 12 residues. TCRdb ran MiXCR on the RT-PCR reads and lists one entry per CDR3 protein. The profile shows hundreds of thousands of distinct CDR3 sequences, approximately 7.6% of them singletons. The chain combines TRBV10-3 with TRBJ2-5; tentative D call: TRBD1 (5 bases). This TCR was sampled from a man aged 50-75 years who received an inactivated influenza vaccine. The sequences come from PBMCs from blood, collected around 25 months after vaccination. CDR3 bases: TGTGCCATCAGGGGGCATAGTGAGACCCAGTACTTC. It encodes CAIRGHSETQYF.